These 24 T cell receptor beta chains share one sample of origin, sequenced in a study of PD-1 blockade in mismatch repair-deficient tumors. Sequenced by immunoSEQ multiplex PCR; TCRdb stores in-frame clones only, minus some. The table includes 25,000 to 30,000 clones, about four fifths detected once. This sample comprised PBMCs, obtained before pembrolizumab treatment. The receptors stem from an adult with mismatch repair-deficient cancer.

V gene TRBV13 combines with J gene TRBJ2-7, with no clear D. Germline CDR1 is PRHDT and CDR2 is FYEKMQ (reference sequence). The CDR3 is made up of 13 amino acids. Trimming cost V 0 bases and J 0 bases, with 3 bases left between them. This CDR3 is CASSLGASYEQYF. The CDR3 nucleotides are TGTGCCAGCAGCTTAGGGGCCTCCTACGAGCAGTACTTC.

The chain links TRBV6-1 to TRBJ1-3; no clear D gene. V lost 8 bases to trimming and J lost 0 bases, with 14 bases between them. The CDR3 covers 15 residues. Germline loops: CDR1 MNHNS, CDR2 SASEGT. CDR3 sequence (DNA): TGTGCCAGCCTTATAGCAAGTTTCTCTGGAAACACCATATATTTT. It codes for CASLIASFSGNTIYF.

V usage is TRBV18 and J usage is TRBJ2-6; unclear D gene. Trimming cost V 3 bases and J 4 bases, with 7 bases left between them. This CDR3 is 14 amino acids long. Germline V lookup: CDR1 KGHSH, CDR2 LQKENI. The CDR3 DNA is TGTGCCAGCTCACCTCTACCCGGGGCCAACGTCCTGACTTTC. This translates into CASSPLPGANVLTF.

The chain uses TRBV11-3 and TRBJ1-5, with D hard to call. The CDR3 runs 13 residues. Germline V gives CDR1 SGHNT, CDR2 YENEEA. The V and J ends lost 3 bases and 4 bases respectively, with 7 bases between them. The CDR3 DNA is TGTGCCAGCAGCTTGTCCGGGAATCAGCCCCAGCATTTT. Translated, it gives CASSLSGNQPQHF.

A single count supports this clone. The rearrangement uses TRBV11-2 and TRBJ1-6; D may be TRBD1 (6 bases). Looked up from germline, CDR1 is SGHAT and CDR2 is FQNNGV. The CDR3 spans 15 residues. Trimming removed 1 base at V and 10 bases at J, with 14 bases between. The CDR3 spells CASSLGRGAGSPLHF. Written as DNA, the CDR3 is TGTGCCAGCAGCTTAGGCAGGGGCGCTGGGTCACCCCTCCACTTT.

The chain joins TRBV6-4 to TRBJ2-2; possibly TRBD1 for D (5 bases). Germline CDR1 and CDR2: MRHNA and SNTAGT. The ends were cut back, 5 bases at V and 1 base at J, with 8 bases in the middle. CDR3 length: 14 amino acids. CDR3 protein: CASSRTQNTGELFF. The CDR3 bases are TGTGCCAGCAGTCGGACACAGAACACCGGGGAGCTGTTTTTT.

The V and J genes are TRBV28 and TRBJ2-1, with D tentatively TRBD2 (6 bases). This CDR3 region has 15 residues. V lost 5 bases and J 4 bases, leaving 15 bases between the germline ends. The germline V gene encodes CDR1 MDHEN and CDR2 SYDVKM. CDR3 loop: CASSPSGWGYNEQFF. CDR3 bases: TGTGCCAGCAGTCCCAGCGGGTGGGGTTACAATGAGCAGTTCTTC.

J is TRBJ1-3 and V is TRBV19, with 7 positions matching TRBD1. CDR1 and CDR2 from the germline V gene are LNHDA and SQIVND (reference sequence). This CDR3 comprises 16 residues. V lost 5 bases, J lost 3 bases, and 10 bases stayed unmatched. The CDR3, as DNA: TGTGCCAGTAGTCCCAGGACAGGTCCTTTTGGAAACACCATATATTTT. It is translated as CASSPRTGPFGNTIYF.

This chain joins TRBV11-2 and TRBJ1-1; maybe TRBD1 (6 bases). The CDR3 is made up of 13 amino acids. V lost 4 bases and J lost 1, with 7 bases in between. CDR1 is SGHAT, CDR2 FQNNGV, per germline. The DNA of the CDR3 is TGTGCCAGCAGCTGGGGGCCGAACACTGAAGCTTTCTTT. This encodes CASSWGPNTEAFF.

V and J are TRBV9 and TRBJ2-3; D may be TRBD1 (5 bases). The CDR3 has 14 residues. V was clipped by 0 bases and J by 5 bases, with 10 bases between them. Germline CDR1 SGDLS, CDR2 YYNGEE. CDR3 bases: TGTGCCAGCAGCGTAGGCAGGGTGGGAGATACGCAGTATTTT. This sequence encodes CASSVGRVGDTQYF.

The chain uses TRBV9 and TRBJ2-2, with 7 bases fitting TRBD1. CDR1 SGDLS and CDR2 YYNGEE come from the germline V gene. The CDR3 loop spans 16 amino acids. Trimming cost V 2 bases and J 7 bases; bases outside gene matches: 11. CDR3 protein: CASSVGRGRVNGELFF. In DNA form, the CDR3 reads TGTGCCAGCAGCGTTGGAAGGGGGCGAGTTAACGGGGAGCTGTTTTTT.

This clone was seen a single time. This chain uses TRBV5-1 with TRBJ2-7; the D is unclear. The germline V and J ends were trimmed by 4 bases and 6 bases, with 14 bases remaining between them. Germline CDR1 and CDR2: SGHRS and YFSETQ. This CDR3 is built from 13 residues. The CDR3: CASSPSYSFEQYF. The DNA for the CDR3 is TGCGCCAGCAGCCCCTCATACAGTTTCGAGCAGTACTTC.

The table lists this clone with a few counts. The chain couples TRBV10-1 to TRBJ2-7; the match to TRBD1 covers 9 bases. The CDR3 extends over 17 amino acids. Germline trimming cut 0 bases from V and 0 bases from J; bases unmatched to any gene: 6. Germline V gene lookup returns CDR1 WNHNN and CDR2 SYGVQD (reference sequence). CDR3 amino acids: CASSESTRDRASYEQYF. The CDR3 DNA reads as TGCGCCAGCAGTGAGTCGACTCGGGACAGGGCCTCCTACGAGCAGTACTTC.

In this sample, this clone turned up once. The V call is TRBV7-9, the J call TRBJ2-2; D gene uncertain. Germline lookup yields CDR1 SEHNR and CDR2 FQNEAQ (reference sequence). This CDR3 has 14 residues. The germline V and J ends were trimmed by 5 bases and 5 bases, with 12 bases remaining between them. The CDR3 sequence is CASSLYASTGELFF. The CDR3 DNA reads TGTGCCAGCAGCCTATATGCCTCAACCGGGGAGCTGTTTTTT. The variable domain in full, completed from reference TRBV7-9 and TRBJ2-2, reads DTGVSQNPRHKITKRGQNVTFRCDPISEHNRLYWYRQTLGQGPEFLTYFQNEAQLEKSRLLSDRFSAERPKGSFSTLEIQRTEQGDSAMYLCASSLYASTGELFFGEGSRLTVL.

The chain couples TRBV11-3 to TRBJ2-1, with D maybe TRBD2 (5 bases). The CDR3 extends over 15 amino acids. CDR1 is SGHNT and CDR2 is YENEEA in the germline V gene. Trimming removed 5 bases at V and 3 bases at J, with 14 bases between. The CDR3, as DNA: TGTGCCAGCAGCCTGGAGGAGCTAGTCTACAATGAGCAGTTCTTC. Its protein product is CASSLEELVYNEQFF.

The chain carries TRBV2 and TRBJ1-2; 9 bases are shared with TRBD1. Losses at the gene ends were 4 bases for V and 7 bases for J; bases not matched to a gene: 10. The CDR3 totals 15 residues. Germline V gene sequence: CDR1 SNHLY, CDR2 FYNNEI. CDR3 sequence reads: CASSGSKDRGVGYTF. The CDR3 nucleotides are TGTGCCAGCAGTGGATCCAAAGACAGGGGGGTTGGCTACACCTTC.

The chain combines TRBV2 with TRBJ2-3; D perhaps matches TRBD2 (6 bases). CDR1 and CDR2 (germline): SNHLY, FYNNEI. V gave up 5 bases and J gave up 0 bases, with 9 bases separating them. The CDR3 consists of 14 residues. This chain's CDR3 is CASSMSGSTDTQYF. The CDR3 DNA sequence: TGTGCCAGCAGTATGAGCGGGAGCACAGATACGCAGTATTTT.

The chain couples TRBV7-3 to TRBJ2-7; D is possibly TRBD1 (6 bases). Germline CDR1 is SGHTA and CDR2 is FQGTGA. The V end was cut by 4 bases, the J end by 5 bases, with 18 bases between. This CDR3 has 15 residues. The CDR3 sequence is CASSSQGLPYDEQYF. In DNA, the CDR3 is TGTGCCAGCAGCTCACAGGGATTACCCTATGACGAGCAGTACTTC.

This chain links TRBV29-1 with TRBJ2-7; no reliable D call. V was shortened by 1 base and J by 1 base, with 8 bases between the two germline ends. CDR1 is SQVTM and CDR2 is ANQGSEA in the germline V gene. This CDR3 contains 13 residues. The chain's CDR3 is CSVEGYSSYEQYF. CDR3 nucleotides: TGCAGCGTTGAAGGGTATAGTTCCTACGAGCAGTACTTC.

This clone has just a few counts. The chain combines TRBV18 with TRBJ2-7; 7 bases fit TRBD1. Germline loops: CDR1 KGHSH, CDR2 LQKENI. V lost 5 bases and J lost 2; bases outside the gene matches: 9. The CDR3 has 15 amino acids. The CDR3 protein is CASSSSTQGPYEQYF. DNA for the CDR3: TGTGCCAGCTCATCAAGTACACAGGGGCCCTACGAGCAGTACTTC.

This clone was seen only once. The chain is built from TRBV7-9 and TRBJ2-3, with 10 bases matching TRBD1. This CDR3 comprises 16 residues. V was pared by 1 base and J by 5 bases, with 6 bases of the junction left unmatched. CDR1 and CDR2 from the germline V gene are SEHNR and FQNEAQ (reference sequence). CDR3 sequence reads: CASSLGQGALRDTQYF. CDR3 DNA sequence: TGTGCCAGCAGCTTAGGACAGGGGGCTTTGAGAGATACGCAGTATTTT.

This chain uses TRBV2 with TRBJ2-7; D is possibly TRBD2 (5 bases). This CDR3 has 14 amino acids. CDR1 is SNHLY, CDR2 FYNNEI, per germline. V lost 7 bases and J lost 0, with 13 bases in between. As DNA, the CDR3 is TGTGCCAGCACCGCGGGTCTGCGCTCCTACGAGCAGTACTTC. Protein: CASTAGLRSYEQYF. Using reference TRBV2 and TRBJ2-7 for the parts outside the CDR3, the full variable domain is EPEVTQTPSHQVTQMGQEVILRCVPISNHLYFYWYRQILGQKVEFLVSFYNNEISEKSEIFDDQFSVERPDGSNFTLKIRSTKLEDSAMYFCASTAGLRSYEQYFGPGTRLTVT.

This chain uses TRBV18 with TRBJ1-4; TRBD1 agrees at 9 bases. V lost 4 bases, J lost 5 bases, and 8 bases stayed unmatched. CDR1 is KGHSH and CDR2 is LQKENI in the germline V gene. This CDR3 spans 16 amino acids. CDR3 amino acids: CASSLYRQGENEKLFF. CDR3 DNA: TGTGCCAGCTCACTCTACCGACAGGGGGAGAATGAAAAACTGTTTTTT.

CDR3 coding DNA: TGCGCCAGCAGCTTGTCCACGGGGGGGTCCTACAATGAGCAGTTCTTC. Translating it yields CASSLSTGGSYNEQFF. The chain combines TRBV5-1 with TRBJ2-1; 8 nucleotides align to TRBD2. The CDR3 extends over 16 amino acids. With V trimmed by 1 base and J by 1 base, 4 bases remained unmatched. Germline CDR1 SGHRS, CDR2 YFSETQ.